This T cell receptor beta chain was captured in a study of preoperative IRX-2 immunotherapy in early breast cancer. Treatment here: preoperative locoregional IRX-2 cytokine immunotherapy. Patients received preoperative, locoregional IRX-2 cytokine immunotherapy in a phase Ib study. V was pared by 6 bases and J by 4 bases, with 15 bases between. The germline V gene encodes CDR1 MGHRA and CDR2 YSYEKL. The CDR3 consists of 15 residues. Method: immunoSEQ multiplex PCR; TCRdb's copy keeps in-frame clones and lacks some. The sample includes 90,000 to 100,000 clones, roughly 89% of them seen just once. The sequence came from a human donor with breast cancer. Source: tumor tissue, taken after IRX-2 immunotherapy. V and J are TRBV4-1 and TRBJ2-2, with D perhaps TRBD2 (6 bases). The CDR3 spells CASRSAGPFTGELFF. The CDR3 DNA reads as TGCGCCAGCAGGAGTGCGGGACCGTTCACCGGGGAGCTGTTTTTT.